The rows below give T cell receptor beta chains drawn from one sample of a study of cytomegalovirus exposure and HLA in healthy donors. Using immunoSEQ multiplex PCR, the repertoire was profiled, and TCRdb retains in-frame clones only, with some absent. Of 100,000 to 150,000 clones in the sample, around 81% are singletons; the top ten hold around 2.3%. Sequencing used PBMCs. The receptors originated from a woman in her thirties or forties in good health and CMV-seronegative. CDR3s include the opening cysteine and the closing phenylalanine or tryptophan. The order of the fields is clone size, V gene, J gene, D gene, CDR3 DNA, CDR3 protein. A D gene is named only where the DNA matches it firmly. Clone size is stated in some rows and not others, as once, few, many or a class when expanded.

NA	TRBV7-2	TRBJ2-5	TRBD2	TGTGCCAGCAGCTCAGGAGGACTAGCGGGGGGGGAGACCCAGTACTTC	CASSSGGLAGGETQYF
NA	TRBV5-6	TRBJ1-1	NA	TGTGCCAGCAGCCCCGGACATAATTTTGAAGCTTTCTTT	CASSPGHNFEAFF
few	TRBV5-5	TRBJ1-5	NA	TGTGCCAGCAGCTTCGGGACAAGCAGCAATCAGCCCCAGCATTTT	CASSFGTSSNQPQHF
NA	TRBV7-2	TRBJ1-2	TRBD1	TGTGCCAGCAGCACGGACCGGGACAGGGTTGGCTACACCTTC	CASSTDRDRVGYTF
NA	TRBV6-1	TRBJ1-1	NA	TGTGCCAGCAGCGGGACATTGAACACTGAAGCTTTCTTT	CASSGTLNTEAFF
NA	TRBV12-5	TRBJ1-5	TRBD1	TGTGCTAGTGGTTTGGTACTGGGGACAGGGAGTCTTTTCCAGCCCCAGCATTTT	CASGLVLGTGSLFQPQHF
NA	TRBV7-3	TRBJ2-7	TRBD2	TGTGCCAGCAGCGAGGGACTAGCGGGAGGAACCTACGAGCAGTACTTC	CASSEGLAGGTYEQYF
NA	TRBV6-6	TRBJ1-2	TRBD1	TGTGCCAGCAGTTACTCAGGGGGCAACTATGGCTACACCTTC	CASSYSGGNYGYTF
NA	TRBV25-1	TRBJ1-1	NA	TGTGCCAGCAGTGCCCCTTTCTCGAACACTGAAGCTTTCTTT	CASSAPFSNTEAFF
NA	TRBV5-6	TRBJ2-3	NA	TGTGCCAGCAGCTTGGCCTTTCGTGGCACAGATACGCAGTATTTT	CASSLAFRGTDTQYF
few	TRBV27	TRBJ2-3	TRBD2	TGTGCCAGCAGTTCAGGTGCGGGGGTTTCCACAGATACGCAGTATTTT	CASSSGAGVSTDTQYF
NA	TRBV5-4	TRBJ2-1	TRBD2	TGTGCCAGCAGCATAGCTAGCGGGAGTCGAAATGAGCAGTTCTTC	CASSIASGSRNEQFF
few	TRBV6-6	TRBJ1-5	NA	TGTGCCAGCAGCCCGGGGGGGCAGATTCAGCCCCAGCATTTT	CASSPGGQIQPQHF
few	TRBV4-1	TRBJ2-7	NA	TGCGCCAGCAGCCAAGATACAGGAGGGACCTACGAGCAGTACTTC	CASSQDTGGTYEQYF
once	TRBV5-1	TRBJ2-5	TRBD1	TGCGCCAGCTCGGGACAGGGGGCCCAAGAGACCCAGTACTTC	CASSGQGAQETQYF
NA	TRBV11-2	TRBJ2-1	TRBD2	TGTGCCAGCAGCTTAGATTGGCTAGCGGTTAGCTCCTACAATGAGCAGTTCTTC	CASSLDWLAVSSYNEQFF
once	TRBV7-9	TRBJ2-7	TRBD1	TGTGCCAGCCGCTCCGGGACAGGCCTGTCGTACTTC	CASRSGTGLSYF
NA	TRBV19	TRBJ2-4	NA	TGTGCCATTCCAATCGCAGGGGAAACCAAAAACATTCAGTACTTC	CAIPIAGETKNIQYF
few	TRBV18	TRBJ1-4	TRBD1	TGTGCCAGCTCACCTTTGAGGACAGGGGGCAGTGAAAAACTGTTTTTT	CASSPLRTGGSEKLFF
NA	TRBV2	TRBJ2-5	TRBD2	TGTGCCAGCAGTGAGATAACTAGCGGGAGAAGCAAGACCCAGTACTTC	CASSEITSGRSKTQYF
NA	TRBV5-1	TRBJ2-7	TRBD1	TGCGCCAGCAGCCCGAGGACAGGGCCCTACGAGCAGTACTTC	CASSPRTGPYEQYF